The 16 T cell receptor beta chains given below trace back to one sample, sequenced in a study of cytomegalovirus exposure and HLA in healthy donors. The PCR used 60 Vbeta and 13 Jbeta primers. Clones were sequenced by immunoSEQ multiplex PCR, and TCRdb holds only the in-frame ones, with some missing. The data show 75,000 to 100,000 clones, around 64% seen once. The specimen sequenced was PBMCs. Receptor source: a man aged 55-75 years in good health and CMV-seronegative.

This chain joins TRBV4-2 and TRBJ1-1, with D tentatively TRBD1 (5 bases). The CDR3 runs 16 residues. Looked up from germline, CDR1 is LGHNA and CDR2 is YNFKEQ. Trimming removed 3 bases at V and 10 bases at J, with 24 bases between. DNA for the CDR3: TGTGCCAGCAGCCATGGGGCCGGGCAGGCGGACCGGACAGCTTTCTTT. Translation: CASSHGAGQADRTAFF.

This clone was counted a few times. This chain links TRBV5-1 with TRBJ2-6; D might be TRBD2 (5 bases). From germline, CDR1 is SGHRS and CDR2 YFSETQ. Trimming took 5 bases from V and 0 from J, leaving 27 bases between them. The CDR3 length is 21 residues. The CDR3 DNA sequence: TGCGCCAGCAGATCGTCCCGGGAACTCACTTCCCCCATCTCTGGGGCCAACGTCCTGACTTTC. Translation gives CASRSSRELTSPISGANVLTF.

The rearrangement joins TRBV2 to TRBJ2-5; 9 nucleotides match TRBD2. The tail of the sequence fits TRBJ2-7 better, so the J call may be wrong. The CDR3 is made up of 14 amino acids. Per the germline V gene, CDR1 is SNHLY and CDR2 is FYNNEI. DNA for the CDR3: TGTGCCAGTCACGGGAGCGGGAGGCTCTACGAGCAGTACTTC. Protein sequence: CASHGSGRLYEQYF.

This clone occurred a few times. The rearrangement uses TRBV6-1 and TRBJ1-2; no reliable D call. Germline-derived CDR1 and CDR2 are MNHNS and SASEGT. V was cut by 0 bases and J by 1 base, with 9 bases left in between. This CDR3 region has 15 residues. CDR3 region: CASSEATGNNYGYTF. CDR3 DNA sequence: TGTGCCAGCAGTGAAGCGACGGGAAATAACTATGGCTACACCTTC.

This clone was seen at least ten times. The V gene is TRBV27, the J gene TRBJ2-7, with 10 bases lining up with TRBD2. Germline values: CDR1 MNHEY, CDR2 SMNVEV (reference sequence). With V trimmed by 0 bases and J by 4 bases, 15 bases remained unmatched. The CDR3 contains 19 residues. CDR3 sequence reads: CASSLSGLAGASGPYEQYF. The CDR3 DNA follows: TGTGCCAGCAGTTTATCCGGGCTAGCGGGAGCCTCAGGGCCTTACGAGCAGTACTTC.

As concerns this clone: The sample carries other DNA sequences with the same CDR3. The rearrangement joins TRBV6-4 to TRBJ2-3; D possibly corresponds to TRBD2 (5 bases). The V gene's germline CDR1 is MRHNA and CDR2 SNTAGT. This CDR3 has 16 residues. V was trimmed by 4 bases and J by 0 bases, leaving 14 bases between them. Here the CDR3 reads CASSAGNTGSTDTQYF. The CDR3, as DNA: TGTGCCAGCAGTGCTGGAAATACGGGGAGCACAGATACGCAGTATTTT.

This chain uses TRBV11-3 with TRBJ2-1; D is ambiguous. V lost 5 bases and J 0 bases, leaving 5 bases between the germline ends. CDR1 and CDR2 (germline): SGHNT, YENEEA. This CDR3 has 13 amino acids. Here the CDR3 DNA reads TGTGCCAGCAGCACCAGCTCCTACAATGAGCAGTTCTTC. Amino acids: CASSTSSYNEQFF.

For the CDR3, the DNA is TGTGCCAGTCTCCGGGGGGCCTACGAGCAGTACTTC. Translated, it gives CASLRGAYEQYF. The V and J genes are TRBV6-5 and TRBJ2-7; 7 bases are shared with TRBD2. The germline V gene encodes CDR1 MNHEY and CDR2 SVGAGI. The V gene end was trimmed by 9 bases and the J gene end by 2 bases; junction bases not matched to a gene: 4. The CDR3 covers 12 residues.

This clone was picked up a small number of times. The CDR3 nucleotides read TGTGCCAGCAGCATCGCGGCGGCAGATACGCAGTATTTT. Residues: CASSIAAADTQYF. The rearrangement uses TRBV9 and TRBJ2-3; D is unclear. Germline CDR1 is SGDLS and CDR2 is YYNGEE. This CDR3 comprises 13 residues. V was pared by 4 bases and J by 4 bases, with 10 bases between. Full variable domain (rest looked up from reference TRBV9 and TRBJ2-3): DSGVTQTPKHLITATGQRVTLRCSPRSGDLSVYWYQQSLDQGLQFLIQYYNGEERAKGNILERFSAQQFPDLHSELNLSSLELGDSALYFCASSIAAADTQYFGPGTRLTVL.

This clone was counted only a few times. The chain is built from TRBV6-1 and TRBJ1-2; 7 positions match TRBD1. Germline CDR1 reads MNHNS; CDR2 reads SASEGT. V lost 6 bases and J lost 4; bases outside the gene matches: 8. CDR3 length: 14 residues. The CDR3 nucleotides are TGTGCCAGCAGGGAGACAGGGTTGGGCTATGGCTACACCTTC. Its translation: CASRETGLGYGYTF.

The rearrangement joins TRBV10-2 to TRBJ2-1; 7 bases agree with TRBD1. The CDR3 spans 15 residues. J gave up 0 bases and V 4 bases, and 3 bases lay outside the gene matches. Germline V lookup: CDR1 WSHSY, CDR2 SAAADI. The CDR3: CASSGRQGSYNEQFF. The DNA of the CDR3 is TGCGCCAGCAGTGGGCGACAGGGCTCCTACAATGAGCAGTTCTTC.

J is TRBJ1-1 and V is TRBV9, with TRBD1 as a possible D gene (5 bases). Between the trimmed V and J ends, which lost 0 bases and 8 bases, there was a span of 17 bases. Germline CDR1 is SGDLS and CDR2 is YYNGEE. The CDR3 consists of 15 residues. The chain's CDR3 is CASSVDGAGIAEAFF. The CDR3 DNA sequence: TGTGCCAGCAGCGTAGATGGGGCGGGGATCGCCGAAGCTTTCTTT.

The J gene is TRBJ1-5, the V gene TRBV12-5; TRBD1 matches at 11 bases. The CDR3 is 16 amino acids. With 5 bases clipped from V and 3 bases from J, the junction kept 6 bases outside the gene matches. The germline V gene encodes CDR1 LGHNT and CDR2 FRNRAP. CDR3 nucleotides: TGTGCTAGTGGTACCGGGACAGGGGGTGTCAATCAGCCCCAGCATTTT. Its translation: CASGTGTGGVNQPQHF.

The chain recombines TRBV18 with TRBJ1-3; a possible D gene is TRBD1 (5 bases). CDR3 length: 11 amino acids. V lost 10 bases and J lost 3, with 7 bases in between. From germline, CDR1 is KGHSH and CDR2 LQKENI. CDR3 sequence (DNA): TGTGCCACCCAGGGTGGAAACACCATATATTTT. The encoded protein is CATQGGNTIYF.

The chain carries TRBV7-9 and TRBJ2-6; D might be TRBD1 (6 bases). V lost 1 base and J lost 10, with 14 bases in between. This CDR3 region has 15 residues. Germline V gene lookup returns CDR1 SEHNR and CDR2 FQNEAQ (reference sequence). The CDR3 region is CASSLGQGTLNVLTF. The CDR3 coding sequence is TGTGCCAGCAGCTTAGGGCAGGGGACCCTAAACGTCCTGACTTTC.

This clone was observed a single time. The chain combines TRBV2 with TRBJ1-1; TRBD1 agrees at 8 bases. Germline CDR1 reads SNHLY; CDR2 reads FYNNEI. The length of the CDR3 is 14 residues. Germline trimming cut 7 bases from V and 4 bases from J; bases unmatched to any gene: 8. The CDR3 nucleotides are TGTGCCAGCACAAAGGGACAGGCGGGCACTGAAGCTTTCTTT. Translating it yields CASTKGQAGTEAFF.